This TCR beta chain was recovered during a study of T-cell reconstitution after alpha-beta-depleted transplantation in children. Germline CDR1 and CDR2: SQVTM and ANQGSEA. CDR3 length equals 14 residues. V was pared by 6 bases and J by 5 bases, with 20 bases between. Unique molecular identifiers were incorporated into the prepared TCRbeta library. TCRdb itself ran the PCR reads through MiXCR, one entry per CDR3 protein. The sample carries about 610,000 distinct CDR3 sequences, about 10% recorded once. This clonotype was detected a few times. V gene TRBV29-1 combines with J gene TRBJ2-7; D may be TRBD1 or TRBD2 (5 bases each). The source was PBMCs from the stem cell graft donor, collected from the stem cell graft. This TCR was recovered from a human donor who donated a stem cell graft to a child with acute myeloid leukemia. CDR3 DNA: TGCAGCGTCCCCGTAGAGGGGAAGAGCCACGAGCAGTACTTC. It translates to CSVPVEGKSHEQYF.